This T cell receptor beta chain comes out of a study of Graves' ophthalmopathy and Graves' hyperthyroidism. From RNA, the CDR3 regions of TCR beta chains were amplified and sequenced. The first-round RT-PCR employed HTBI primers together with the Qiagen OneStep RT-PCR kit. A multiplex PCR was then performed as the second round. TCRdb used MiXCR to reprocess the multiplex PCR reads, holding one entry per CDR3 protein. This table holds over a million distinct CDR3 sequences, about two fifths found once. In the case of this clonotype: One junction end disagrees with the germline gene, perhaps due to a read error.

Germline CDR1 reads MNHEY; CDR2 reads SVGAGI. The CDR3 loop spans 13 amino acids. The receptor's source is an adult man with Graves' hyperthyroidism. Sequencing was done on a sample of peripheral blood or thyroid tissue (not recorded which). V is TRBV6-5 and J is TRBJ1-6; D may be TRBD1 (6 bases). The CDR3 coding sequence is TGTGCCAGCAGTGACTCGGGGACAAGGGGAGTGCACTTT. Encoded protein: CASSDSGTRGVHF.